Here is one T cell receptor (beta chain) with its context. These data originate in a study of blood T cell repertoires in COVID-19. Background on the study: Sample material is recorded as cDNA or gDNA derived from T cells, B-cell-depleted T cells, or PBMCs.

The V and J ends lost 2 bases and 4 bases respectively, with 14 bases between them. The CDR3 contains 15 residues. From germline, CDR1 is SGHVS and CDR2 FQNEAQ. Assay: immunoSEQ multiplex PCR; the TCRdb copy retains only in-frame clones and omits some. The table has some 170,000 clones, 87% seen once. The sequence derives from a woman aged 45 to 65 with acute or convalescent COVID-19. The V and J genes are TRBV7-8 and TRBJ1-2; possible D gene TRBD1, 6 bases. The sample comprised peripheral blood. CDR3 sequence: CASSLNQGISYGYTF. The CDR3 DNA reads TGTGCCAGCAGCTTAAACCAGGGGATTTCCTATGGCTACACCTTC. Based on the CDR3 plus reference TRBV7-8 and TRBJ1-2, the full variable domain is GAGVSQSPRYKVAKRGQDVALRCDPISGHVSLFWYQQALGQGPEFLTYFQNEAQLDKSGLPSDRFFAERPEGSVSTLKIQRTQQEDSAVYLCASSLNQGISYGYTFGSGTRLTVV.